Each of the 32 T cell receptor beta chains below was sequenced from the same sample in a study of lung T cells in sarcoidosis with Löfgren's syndrome. TCRdb used MiXCR to reprocess the reads, holding one entry per CDR3 protein. The sample lists roughly 63,000 distinct CDR3 sequences, 20% to 25% occurring once. Sequencing was performed on CD4+ T cells from PBMCs. The receptors stem from a human donor with sarcoidosis (Löfgren's syndrome or another form), or a control subject (not recorded which).

This clonotype was seen at least ten times. Compared with germline, one end of the junction differs, possibly owing to a read error. DNA for the CDR3: TGTGCCAGCCGTGACAGCGGGAGCTCCTACAATGAGCAGTTCTTC. Its translation: CASRDSGSSYNEQFF. The genes are TRBV2 and TRBJ2-1; 8 nucleotides match TRBD2. Germline loops: CDR1 SNHLY, CDR2 FYNNEI. CDR3 length: 15 residues. The variable domain in full, with the rest retrieved from reference TRBV2 and TRBJ2-1, is EPEVTQTPSHQVTQMGQEVILRCVPISNHLYFYWYRQILGQKVEFLVSFYNNEISEKSEIFDDQFSVERPDGSNFTLKIRSTKLEDSAMYFCASRDSGSSYNEQFFGPGTRLTVL.

This clonotype was counted a few times. The rearrangement links TRBV7-8 to TRBJ2-7; 11 bases map to TRBD1. Trimming removed 4 bases from V and 6 bases from J; junction bases left unmatched: 5. The germline V gene encodes CDR1 SGHVS and CDR2 FQNEAQ. The CDR3 covers 14 residues. The CDR3 coding sequence is TGTGCCAGCAGCTCAGGACAGGGGGCAGGCGAGCAGTACTTC. Protein product: CASSSGQGAGEQYF.

This clonotype was detected only a few times. V gene TRBV7-3 combines with J gene TRBJ2-3, with D possibly TRBD1 on 5 matching bases. Trimming cost V 5 bases and J 1 base, with 7 bases left between them. The CDR3 loop spans 13 amino acids. Germline CDR1 reads SGHTA; CDR2 reads FQGTGA. CDR3 amino acids: CASSPRGTDTQYF. Written as DNA, the CDR3 is TGTGCCAGCAGCCCCAGGGGCACAGATACGCAGTATTTT.

This clonotype was counted only a few times. This chain uses TRBV3-1 with TRBJ1-6; no clear D. V shed 2 bases and J shed 7 bases, with 6 bases lying between them. The CDR3 totals 13 residues. Per germline, CDR1 LGHDT and CDR2 YNNKEL (reference sequence). CDR3 nucleotides: TGTGCCAGCAGCCAATCCCGGAATTCACCCCTCCACTTT. Translation gives CASSQSRNSPLHF. The complete variable domain, with remaining parts taken from reference TRBV3-1 and TRBJ1-6, reads DTAVSQTPKYLVTQMGNDKSIKCEQNLGHDTMYWYKQDSKKFLKIMFSYNNKELIINETVPNRFSPKSPDKAHLNLHINSLELGDSAVYFCASSQSRNSPLHFGNGTRLTVT.

Remarks on this clonotype: A read error is possible here, since a much larger clone lies one base away. The gene calls are TRBV6-6 and TRBJ2-2; D is possibly TRBD2 (6 bases). The CDR3 is made up of 15 amino acids. V shed 6 bases and J shed 3 bases, with 14 bases lying between them. Germline CDR1 MNHNY, CDR2 SVGAGI (reference sequence). For the CDR3, the DNA is TGTGCCAGCAGAAGCTGGAGGAGGGACACCGGGGAGCTGTTTTTT. Protein sequence: CASRSWRRDTGELFF.

At least ten counts were recorded for this clonotype. This sequence joins TRBV6-1 and TRBJ2-3; TRBD1 matches 9 bases. Germline V CDR1 and CDR2: MNHNS, SASEGT. Trimming cost V 6 bases and J 4 bases; bases outside gene matches: 8. The CDR3 totals 15 residues. The CDR3 spells CASSPDRGIADTQYF. The DNA for the CDR3 is TGTGCCAGCAGCCCGGACAGGGGAATAGCAGATACGCAGTATTTT.

The chain combines TRBV4-3 with TRBJ2-7; D gene unclear. Germline V lookup: CDR1 LGHNA, CDR2 YSLEER. CDR3 length: 14 amino acids. V was clipped by 2 bases and J by 1 base, with 9 bases between them. Here the CDR3 reads CASSQYARSYEQYF. The DNA for the CDR3 is TGCGCCAGCAGCCAATACGCCCGTTCCTACGAGCAGTACTTC.

This clonotype was observed at least ten times. The genes are TRBV28 and TRBJ2-6; D tentatively fits TRBD1 or TRBD2 (5 bases each). The length of the CDR3 is 16 residues. With 6 bases removed from V and 2 bases from J, the gap between germline ends came to 14 bases. The germline gives CDR1 MDHEN, CDR2 SYDVKM. The chain's CDR3 is CASSSGTTAGANVLTF. The CDR3 nucleotides read TGTGCCAGCAGCTCCGGGACCACCGCTGGGGCCAACGTCCTGACTTTC.

This clonotype was recorded many times. This chain uses TRBV20-1 with TRBJ2-5; TRBD2 aligns across 9 bases. Germline CDR1 and CDR2: DFQATT and SNEGSKA (reference sequence). This CDR3 comprises 15 residues. Unmatched junction bases numbered 9, after V lost 5 bases and J lost 2 bases. The CDR3: CSAPGAGGNQETQYF. The CDR3 DNA follows: TGCAGTGCTCCAGGAGCGGGGGGCAATCAAGAGACCCAGTACTTC.

The chain uses TRBV20-1 and TRBJ1-1, with TRBD1 as a possible D gene (6 bases). The CDR3 totals 18 residues. V lost 5 bases and J lost 0, with 25 bases in between. Germline V CDR1 and CDR2: DFQATT, SNEGSKA (reference sequence). The DNA of the CDR3 is TGCAGTGCTGTGCTATATCCGAGAGTGGGGGACATGAACACTGAAGCTTTCTTT. Residues: CSAVLYPRVGDMNTEAFF.

This clonotype was recorded at least ten times. The chain uses TRBV7-2 and TRBJ1-5; TRBD1 might be the D (5 bases). The ends were cut back, 1 base at V and 4 bases at J, with 14 bases in the middle. Germline-derived CDR1 and CDR2 are SGHTA and FQGNSA. The CDR3 is 16 amino acids. CDR3 nucleotide sequence: TGTGCCAGCAGCTTAGTAGGGGAAGTGCCTAATCAGCCCCAGCATTTT. Translation: CASSLVGEVPNQPQHF.

This clonotype was found many times. This chain uses TRBV2 with TRBJ2-3; D is unclear. Between the trimmed V and J ends, which lost 3 bases and 0 bases, there was a span of 7 bases. The CDR3 runs 14 residues. From germline, CDR1 is SNHLY and CDR2 FYNNEI. Here the CDR3 DNA reads TGTGCCAGCAGTGAGATAACTAGCACAGATACGCAGTATTTT. Protein product: CASSEITSTDTQYF.

Note on this clonotype: A read error is possible here, since a much larger clone lies one base away. The chain joins TRBV6-2 or TRBV6-3 to TRBJ2-7, with a tentative D call TRBD1 (5 bases). The length of the CDR3 is 13 residues. Germline values: CDR1 MNHEY, CDR2 SVGEGT. CDR3 nucleotide sequence: TGTGCCAGCGGTCCGACAGAGACCTACGAGCGGTACTTC. Translation: CASGPTETYERYF.

On this clonotype itself: This may stem from a read error, because a much larger clone lies one nucleotide away. This chain links TRBV18 with TRBJ2-1; D not certain. The length of the CDR3 is 13 residues. V was cut by 1 base and J by 12 bases, with 13 bases left in between. The germline CDR1 and CDR2 sequences are KGHSH and LQKENI. CDR3 loop: CASSPQANKGQFF. CDR3 sequence (DNA): TGTGCCAGCTCACCACAGGCCAACAAGGGGCAGTTCTTC.

Points on this clonotype: Being one base from a much bigger clone, this may be a read error. The V call is TRBV12-3 or TRBV12-4, the J call TRBJ1-1; D not certain. This CDR3 spans 13 amino acids. The CDR3 coding sequence is TGTGCCAGCAGTTTAGAAGGGTACACTGAAACTTTCTTT. This gives the protein CASSLEGYTETFF.

There are a few counts of this clonotype. The V gene is TRBV12-5, the J gene TRBJ2-1, with 10 bases lining up with TRBD2. Germline V gene sequence: CDR1 LGHNT, CDR2 FRNRAP. This CDR3 region has 15 residues. With V trimmed by 3 bases and J by 5 bases, 4 bases remained unmatched. CDR3 bases: TGTGCTAGTGGTTTAAAAACTAGCGGGGACAATGAGCAGTTCTTC. It specifies CASGLKTSGDNEQFF.

About this clonotype: A much bigger clone sits one base away, suggesting this may be a read error. The J gene is TRBJ1-5, the V gene TRBV12-3 or TRBV12-4; no firm D call. The V and J ends lost 4 bases and 0 bases respectively, with 13 bases between them. This CDR3 comprises 16 residues. The CDR3 DNA reads as TGTGCCAGCAGTTCCGGTTACTCCAATAGCAATCAGCCCCAGCATTTT. Amino acids: CASSSGYSNSNQPQHF.

The chain combines TRBV19 with TRBJ1-1; D remains ambiguous. The CDR3 has 14 residues. Trimming shortened V by 7 bases and J by 4 bases, and 16 bases separated the two germline ends. Germline CDR1 and CDR2: LNHDA and SQIVND (reference sequence). This CDR3 reads CASKGIRGGTEAFF. DNA of the CDR3: TGTGCCAGTAAGGGAATCAGAGGTGGCACTGAAGCTTTCTTT. The full variable domain, completed using reference TRBV19 and TRBJ1-1, is DGGITQSPKYLFRKEGQNVTLSCEQNLNHDAMYWYRQDPGQGLRLIYYSQIVNDFQKGDIAEGYSVSREKKESFPLTVTSAQKNPTAFYLCASKGIRGGTEAFFGQGTRLTVV.

This clonotype was detected ten times or more. The chain couples TRBV24-1 to TRBJ2-3; 9 bases are shared with TRBD1. This CDR3 region has 15 residues. CDR1 and CDR2 from the germline V gene are KGHDR and SFDVKD. The V and J ends lost 3 bases and 6 bases, in that order; junction bases with no gene match: 6. CDR3: CATSDKQGARDTQYF. In nucleotides, the CDR3 is TGTGCCACCAGTGATAAACAGGGGGCGCGGGATACGCAGTATTTT.

On this clonotype itself: A read error may be the cause here, since a much bigger clone is one base away. The chain uses TRBV6-6 and TRBJ1-1; 7 bases line up with TRBD1. The CDR3 is 14 residues long. Germline CDR1 MNHNY, CDR2 SVGAGI (reference sequence). Unmatched junction bases numbered 8, after V lost 6 bases and J lost 4 bases. CDR3 sequence: CASRTGRGSTEAFF. The CDR3 region has the DNA TGTGCCAGCAGGACAGGGAGAGGGAGCACTGAAGCTTTCTTT.

This clonotype was detected ten times or more. The genes are TRBV6-1 and TRBJ1-1, with TRBD1 identical over 9 bases. The germline V gene encodes CDR1 MNHNS and CDR2 SASEGT. The trim removed 5 bases at V and 3 bases at J, leaving 4 bases unmatched. There are 14 residues in the CDR3. This CDR3 is CASSWDRADTEAFF. The CDR3 DNA reads as TGTGCCAGCAGTTGGGACAGGGCGGACACTGAAGCTTTCTTT.

A note on this clonotype: This may stem from a read error, because a much larger clone lies one nucleotide away. The chain couples TRBV13 to TRBJ1-1, with 7 bases that match TRBD1. The CDR3 covers 19 residues. In germline, CDR1 is PRHDT, CDR2 FYEKMQ (reference sequence). J lost 3 bases, V lost 0 bases, and 16 bases had no gene match. CDR3 bases: TGTGCCAGCAGCTTAGGGCCCGGGACTGGAGGGGGCATGTACACTGAAGCTTTCTTT. It yields the protein CASSLGPGTGGGMYTEAFF.

Ten or more counts support this clonotype. The chain combines TRBV20-1 with TRBJ1-1, with 7 bases fitting TRBD1. The CDR3 spans 13 residues. Germline loops: CDR1 DFQATT, CDR2 SNEGSKA (reference sequence). The CDR3, as DNA: TGCAGGCAAAGGGGGCGCCGTGGCACTGAAGCTTTCTTT. It is translated as CRQRGRRGTEAFF.

In regard to this clonotype: One base away lies a much larger clone, so this may be a sequencing read error. V usage is TRBV28 and J usage is TRBJ2-7, with D possibly called TRBD1 or TRBD2 (5 bases each). Deletions cut 5 bases from V and 1 base from J, with 15 bases between. Germline CDR1 is MDHEN and CDR2 is SYDVKM. The length of the CDR3 is 15 residues. CDR3 coding DNA: TGTGCCAGCAGTCCTGGGGACGCTAGTTCCTACGAGCAGTACTTC. Amino acids: CASSPGDASSYEQYF.

At least ten counts were recorded for this clonotype. V gene TRBV28 combines with J gene TRBJ1-1; D uncertain. The CDR3 totals 15 residues. Germline V gene sequence: CDR1 MDHEN, CDR2 SYDVKM. Between the trimmed V and J ends, which lost 5 bases and 0 bases, there was a span of 13 bases. CDR3 residues: CASSETTVMNTEAFF. The CDR3 nucleotides are TGTGCCAGCAGTGAAACAACAGTAATGAACACTGAAGCTTTCTTT.

The chain has TRBV28 and TRBJ2-5; 8 bases line up with TRBD1. The junction had 11 bases not matched to a gene; V was cut back by 6 bases and J by 5 bases. Germline CDR1 reads MDHEN; CDR2 reads SYDVKM. CDR3 size: 15 residues. This CDR3 is CASRETDRGWETQYF. In DNA, the CDR3 is TGTGCCAGCAGAGAAACCGACAGGGGTTGGGAGACCCAGTACTTC.

The chain couples TRBV7-9 to TRBJ2-3, with 12 bases lining up with TRBD2. The ends lost 3 bases at V and 3 bases at J; junction bases unmatched: 1. The CDR3 sequence is 15 residues long. The germline V gene encodes CDR1 SEHNR and CDR2 FQNEAQ (reference sequence). The CDR3 spells CASSLTSGGTDTQYF. The CDR3 bases are TGTGCCAGCAGCTTGACTAGCGGGGGAACAGATACGCAGTATTTT.

This clonotype was counted at least ten times. The chain joins TRBV20-1 to TRBJ2-7; a possible D gene is TRBD1 (5 bases). The CDR3 extends over 14 amino acids. Germline CDR1 is DFQATT and CDR2 is SNEGSKA (reference sequence). V was pared by 5 bases and J by 4 bases, with 18 bases between. This CDR3 reads CSALVRTRGYEQYF. The CDR3 coding sequence is TGCAGTGCTTTAGTCCGGACAAGGGGATACGAGCAGTACTTC.

The V gene is TRBV29-1, the J gene TRBJ2-1; TRBD2 aligns across 9 bases. In germline, CDR1 is SQVTM, CDR2 ANQGSEA. CDR3 length: 11 amino acids. Trimming removed 5 bases from V and 9 bases from J; junction bases left unmatched: 2. In DNA, the CDR3 is TGCAGCGTTATTAGCGGGAGTGAGCAGTTCTTC. This gives the protein CSVISGSEQFF.

This clonotype was detected ten times or more. This chain connects TRBV20-1 to TRBJ2-2, with a possible D match to TRBD2 (7 bases). CDR1 is DFQATT, CDR2 SNEGSKA, per germline (reference sequence). V lost 6 bases, J lost 5 bases, and 16 bases lay in between. This CDR3 has 14 residues. CDR3 sequence (DNA): TGCAGTGCCCACCCCGGGGGGCGGACCGGGGAGCTGTTTTTT. Amino acid sequence: CSAHPGGRTGELFF.

This sequence joins TRBV20-1 and TRBJ2-1; 7 bases map to TRBD2. V trimming: 2 bases; J trimming: 0 bases; junction bases outside the gene matches: 7. The CDR3 consists of 16 residues. Germline loops: CDR1 DFQATT, CDR2 SNEGSKA (reference sequence). In DNA form, the CDR3 reads TGCAGTGCTAGATTAGCGGGCGGGAGCTCCTACAATGAGCAGTTCTTC. Protein sequence: CSARLAGGSSYNEQFF.

A word on this clonotype: This may come from a read error, since a much larger clone is one base off. V and J are TRBV27 and TRBJ1-1; D uncertain. Germline CDR1 reads MNHEY; CDR2 reads SMNVEV (reference sequence). This CDR3 comprises 14 residues. The CDR3 protein is CASILTGMVPEAFF. In nucleotides, the CDR3 is TGTGCCAGCATTTTAACCGGGATGGTTCCTGAAGCTTTCTTT.